This T cell receptor beta chain was recovered during a study of tumor and adjacent non-tumor tissue in lung cancer (dated by TCRdb to between 2018 and 2020). For the wider study: Of the cohort, eleven to twelve patients had adenocarcinoma, 2 had squamous cell carcinoma and 1 had small cell lung cancer. The roughly 15 enrolled patients, of whom some ten were men and 5 were women, were aged about 30 to 85 years and were diagnosed with TNM stage I to III disease. In total, sequencing yielded fewer than 150 million productive TCRbeta reads, which works out to an average of about 4.2 million reads per sample. The study compared bulk TCRbeta repertoires between lung tumor tissue and matched distant non-tumor lung tissue from more than twelve lung cancer patients. A few dozen paired specimens, one tumor and one normal lung sample per patient, were profiled by TCRbeta CDR3 sequencing. Study-level results and caveats: Neither the sequencing platform nor unique molecular identifiers are named or mentioned anywhere in the methods. Because peripheral blood was not sequenced, blood TCRbeta repertoires in the lung cancer patients of the study were not examined. A significantly larger cumulative share of the repertoire was made up by the top 100 clones in normal lung than in tumor tissue. Significantly higher TCR diversity (inverse Simpson) was observed in tumor tissue than in normal lung tissue (approximately 430 vs 150, P = 0.0075, Mann-Whitney U test). The cohort had only around 14 patients, and the authors noted that larger samples and more detailed clinical data are needed. Significantly higher TCR diversity was found in younger patients, and higher tumor TCR diversity was associated with shorter overall and disease-free survival.

V and J are trimmed by 0 bases and 8 bases, and the gene matches miss 9 bases of the junction. The CDR3 numbers 18 residues from cysteine through phenylalanine. Of all the DNA, just the CDR3 is kept, 54 bases in frame from base 1. The germline V gene yields KGHDR for CDR1 and SFDVKD for CDR2. Bulk unsorted tissue served as the source for RNA extraction, and RNA quality was assessed using a NanoDrop ND-1000 and an Agilent 2100. Donors were newly diagnosed lung cancer patients admitted for thoracic surgery in China between August and November 2014, without prior chemotherapy. Patients who had received previous radiotherapy or chemotherapy, or who had another concurrent cancer, were excluded from the study. Pieces of surgical tissue measuring about 1-2.1 cm3 were kept in RNAlater solution and held at -80 degrees C until needed. Receptors were amplified or captured by multiplex PCR. These reads were obtained on an Illumina HiSeq 2500. Following protocols modified from ARM-PCR, the researchers constructed TCRbeta libraries through three rounds of nested PCR with primers (Table S4). Before sequencing, PCR products in the 200-500 bp range were cut out of the gel and cleaned up using the QIAquick gel extraction kit. Per the authors' processing: Trimmomatic was used to clean the reads, FLASH merged the cleaned reads into complete CDR3 sequences, and MiTCR assigned the sequences to V(D)J germline segments. Clonal diversity was calculated as the inverse Simpson's index using VDJtools. In-frame sequences without a premature stop codon were defined as productive reads. The public reads were quality trimmed at Q25 with fastp and then assembled into clones with MiXCR by TCRdb, keeping productive beta chains. Each record represents a unique CDR3 protein, reported with the most common genes and DNA among its rows. Clone size and V and J calls follow TCRdb, not the original study. Here the sample has about 82,000 distinct CDR3 sequences; more than 60% occur a single time. The ten most abundant clones make up approximately 12% of the sample.

This clonotype was counted many times. No cognate antigen has been identified for it. Base-call qualities are not available, and no considerably larger clone is one nucleotide away. The chain joins TRBV24-1 to TRBJ2-1; 13 junctional bases match TRBD2. This TCR was sampled from a woman aged 45-60 years with non-small cell lung cancer. The material sequenced was lung tumor tissue. Here the CDR3 is given as CATSDLGELAGGPDEQFF. Read as DNA, the sequence is TGTGCCACCAGTGATTTGGGGGAACTAGCGGGAGGGCCCGATGAGCAGTTCTTC.